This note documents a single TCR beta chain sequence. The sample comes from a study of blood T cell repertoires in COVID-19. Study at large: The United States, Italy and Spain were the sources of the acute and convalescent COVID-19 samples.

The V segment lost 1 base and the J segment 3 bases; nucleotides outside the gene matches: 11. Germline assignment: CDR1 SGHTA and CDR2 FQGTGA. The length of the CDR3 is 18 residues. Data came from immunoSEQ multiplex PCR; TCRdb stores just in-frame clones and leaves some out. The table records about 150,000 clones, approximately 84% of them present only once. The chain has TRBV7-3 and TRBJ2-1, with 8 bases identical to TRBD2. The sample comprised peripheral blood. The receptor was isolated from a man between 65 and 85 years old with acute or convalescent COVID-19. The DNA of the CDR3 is TGTGCCAGCAGCTTAAGAGGGGGGGACCTAGCGGGCTACAATGAGCAGTTCTTC. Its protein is CASSLRGGDLAGYNEQFF.